This TCR beta chain was retrieved from a study of blood T cell repertoires in COVID-19. The V gene end was trimmed by 2 bases and the J gene end by 3 bases; junction bases not matched to a gene: 4. The CDR3 runs to 14 residues. Germline-derived CDR1 and CDR2 are LNHDA and SQIVND (reference sequence). TCRdb keeps only in-frame clones here, not all; method: immunoSEQ multiplex PCR. Among approximately 75,000 clones listed, approximately 92% were seen once. The material sequenced was peripheral blood. The chain carries TRBV19 and TRBJ2-7; 7 nucleotides align to TRBD1. The source is a human donor in a cohort sampled during active COVID-19. The CDR3 DNA reads as TGTGCCAGTAGTATATCGACAGGGTACTACGAGCAGTACTTC. Amino acid sequence: CASSISTGYYEQYF.